Reported below is one TCR beta chain. V gave up 6 bases and J gave up 6 bases; unmatched junction bases: 5. In germline, CDR1 is MNHEY, CDR2 SVGAGI. The CDR3 loop spans 13 amino acids. Per the original data handling: Amplification from reference gene primers served as the basis for estimated nucleated cell counts. Only in-frame clones appear in the TCRdb table, and some are missing; sequencing was by immunoSEQ multiplex PCR. Clonal size and the V and J genes are those of that table, whereas D and trimming came from the DNA. The top ten hold under 1.2% of the sample, which has 300,000 to 450,000 clones, about 80% seen once. These data are taken from a study of blood T cell repertoires in COVID-19.

The V and J genes are TRBV6-5 and TRBJ2-1; 7 bases are shared with TRBD2. Material for sequencing was peripheral blood. The clonotype originates from a human donor with acute or convalescent COVID-19. The donor label of this sample is uncertain. CDR3 nucleotide sequence: TGTGCCAGCAGGGATGCTAGCGGCAATGAGCAGTTCTTC. It translates to CASRDASGNEQFF.